A single sample gave rise to the 32 T cell receptor beta chains below, sequenced in a study of cytomegalovirus exposure and HLA in healthy donors. PCR involved 60 Vbeta and 13 Jbeta primers. Repertoires were generated with immunoSEQ multiplex PCR, while TCRdb's copy carries only in-frame clones and drops some. The sample yields 100,000 to 150,000 clones, 76% seen once. The source material was PBMCs. Every receptor here comes from a man aged 45 to 65 in good health and CMV-seronegative.

The CDR3 here is CASSTKTGTYNSPLHF. CDR3 nucleotide sequence: TGTGCCAGTAGTACCAAGACAGGGACCTATAATTCACCCCTCCACTTT. The gene calls are TRBV19 and TRBJ1-6, with 7 bases identical to TRBD1. The J segment lost 2 bases and the V segment lost 4 bases, leaving 5 bases of the junction unmatched. CDR1 and CDR2 (germline): LNHDA, SQIVND (reference sequence). CDR3 length: 16 amino acids.

The chain combines TRBV16 with TRBJ2-5, with TRBD1 as a possible D gene (6 bases). Germline values: CDR1 KGHSY, CDR2 FQNENV. The germline V and J ends were trimmed by 2 bases and 4 bases, with 11 bases remaining between them. The CDR3 is 14 residues long. This CDR3 reads CASSQTPRGETQYF. CDR3 sequence (DNA): TGTGCCAGCAGCCAAACCCCCAGGGGAGAGACCCAGTACTTC.

The chain uses TRBV27 and TRBJ1-1; D gene uncertain. This CDR3 has 13 residues. Germline V gene sequence: CDR1 MNHEY, CDR2 SMNVEV (reference sequence). V dropped 4 bases and J dropped 1 base, with 7 bases sitting between them. The CDR3 spells CASSWAANTEAFF. The CDR3 nucleotides are TGTGCCAGCAGTTGGGCCGCGAACACTGAAGCTTTCTTT.

This chain links TRBV5-1 with TRBJ2-3; TRBD2 might be the D (5 bases). Germline values: CDR1 SGHRS, CDR2 YFSETQ. V lost 4 bases, J lost 1 base, and 16 bases lay in between. This CDR3 comprises 16 residues. In nucleotides, the CDR3 is TGCGCCAGCAGCCCCCTCGGAGCGGAGCGCACAGATACGCAGTATTTT. Protein product: CASSPLGAERTDTQYF.

The rearrangement joins TRBV6-1 to TRBJ2-5; 10 bases map to TRBD2. The CDR3 covers 15 residues. Trimming removed 4 bases from V and 0 bases from J; junction bases left unmatched: 2. From germline, CDR1 is MNHNS and CDR2 SASEGT. CDR3 DNA sequence: TGTGCCAGCAGTGGCCTAGCGGGGGACCAAGAGACCCAGTACTTC. It is translated as CASSGLAGDQETQYF.

For this clone: The same CDR3 can be traced to other DNA sequences in this sample. In nucleotides, the CDR3 is TGTGCCAGCAGCCCCCGACAGGGCTCCTACGAGCAGTACGTC. This gives the protein CASSPRQGSYEQYV. The chain combines TRBV7-9 with TRBJ2-7, with TRBD1 matching over 7 bases. CDR3 length equals 14 residues. Germline V gene lookup returns CDR1 SEHNR and CDR2 FQNEAQ (reference sequence). V shed 5 bases, J shed 0 bases, and the junction held 4 bases outside the gene matches.

The chain has TRBV5-5 and TRBJ2-7; D ambiguous. Germline V gene data show CDR1 as SGHKS and CDR2 as YYEKEE (reference sequence). The length of the CDR3 is 14 residues. Trimming pared 4 bases from V and 2 bases from J, leaving 13 bases between. CDR3 loop: CASSLLLEAYEQYV. The CDR3 coding sequence is TGTGCCAGCAGCCTTCTACTTGAGGCCTACGAGCAGTACGTC.

The chain is built from TRBV5-4 and TRBJ2-4, with 9 positions matching TRBD1. V shed 3 bases, J shed 6 bases, and the junction held 4 bases outside the gene matches. Germline V gene data show CDR1 as SGHNT and CDR2 as YYREEE (reference sequence). There are 14 residues in the CDR3. The CDR3 DNA is TGTGCCAGCAGCTGGGACAGGGACGGAAACATTCAGTACTTC. It encodes CASSWDRDGNIQYF.

The chain carries TRBV7-9 and TRBJ2-3, with D unresolved. V lost 5 bases to trimming and J lost 1 base, with 7 bases between them. The germline V gene encodes CDR1 SEHNR and CDR2 FQNEAQ (reference sequence). The CDR3 has 13 residues. CDR3 sequence (DNA): TGTGCCAGCAGCAGCTTTGGCACAGATACGCAGTATTTT. Translation gives CASSSFGTDTQYF.

V gene TRBV5-4 combines with J gene TRBJ2-5, with 7 bases lining up with TRBD2. Germline V CDR1 and CDR2: SGHNT, YYREEE (reference sequence). The V gene end was trimmed by 4 bases and the J gene end by 1 base; junction bases not matched to a gene: 7. This CDR3 has 15 residues. In nucleotides, the CDR3 is TGTGCCAGCAGCCAAAAACGGGGGGTCCAAGAGACCCAGTACTTC. Protein: CASSQKRGVQETQYF.

The rearrangement uses TRBV5-6 and TRBJ2-3; D might be TRBD2 (5 bases). CDR1 and CDR2 from the germline V gene are SGHDT and YYEEEE. With 4 bases removed from V and 0 bases from J, the gap between germline ends came to 12 bases. This CDR3 is built from 15 residues. The CDR3 spells CASSNPTGSTDTQYF. CDR3 DNA: TGTGCCAGCAGCAACCCTACGGGAAGCACAGATACGCAGTATTTT.

The chain is built from TRBV5-1 and TRBJ2-1, with 9 bases fitting TRBD2. The V gene end was trimmed by 1 base and the J gene end by 7 bases; junction bases not matched to a gene: 6. This CDR3 has 15 amino acids. Germline CDR1 and CDR2: SGHRS and YFSETQ. This CDR3 is CASSLTAGGINEQFF. CDR3 DNA: TGCGCCAGCAGCTTGACTGCGGGGGGGATAAATGAGCAGTTCTTC.

The sample holds one count of this clone. The genes are TRBV5-1 and TRBJ2-2, with D unclear. V lost 5 bases to trimming and J lost 4 bases, with 12 bases between them. Germline loops: CDR1 SGHRS, CDR2 YFSETQ. This CDR3 has 14 amino acids. The DNA of the CDR3 is TGCGCCAGCAGAGACGCTAGGAGCACCGGGGAGCTGTTTTTT. This translates into CASRDARSTGELFF.

CDR3 nucleotides: TGTGCCAGTAGTATAGTGGGCAGGTTCCACGAGCAGTACTTC. It is translated as CASSIVGRFHEQYF. V is TRBV19 and J is TRBJ2-7; D is unclear. This CDR3 contains 14 residues. V shed 1 base and J shed 5 bases, with 12 bases lying between them. Looked up from germline, CDR1 is LNHDA and CDR2 is SQIVND (reference sequence). Filled out from reference TRBV19 and TRBJ2-7, the complete variable domain reads DGGITQSPKYLFRKEGQNVTLSCEQNLNHDAMYWYRQDPGQGLRLIYYSQIVNDFQKGDIAEGYSVSREKKESFPLTVTSAQKNPTAFYLCASSIVGRFHEQYFGPGTRLTVT.

This clone showed up just once. This chain joins TRBV2 and TRBJ1-2; D possibly corresponds to TRBD1 (5 bases). Germline V CDR1 and CDR2: SNHLY, FYNNEI. This CDR3 spans 13 amino acids. V was pared by 6 bases and J by 2 bases, with 10 bases between. In DNA form, the CDR3 reads TGTGCCAGCAGGGCAGGACACAACTATGGCTACACCTTC. Translating gives CASRAGHNYGYTF.

The rearrangement uses TRBV2 and TRBJ1-2; D is ambiguous. The CDR3 is made up of 12 amino acids. Germline lookup yields CDR1 SNHLY and CDR2 FYNNEI. Trimming stripped 4 bases from V and 1 base from J, with 4 bases between. The CDR3 coding sequence is TGTGCCAGCAGTGCAGTTAACTATGGCTACACCTTC. It translates to CASSAVNYGYTF.

V usage is TRBV5-1 and J usage is TRBJ1-4, with D possibly matching TRBD1 (5 bases). The CDR3 spans 13 residues. V lost 9 bases and J 10 bases, leaving 19 bases between the germline ends. Germline V CDR1 and CDR2: SGHRS, YFSETQ. Here the CDR3 DNA reads TGCGCCACCCAGACAGCCCCGCGGGGAAAACTGTTTTTT. It codes for CATQTAPRGKLFF.

The chain combines TRBV10-3 with TRBJ2-5; D is possibly TRBD1 (6 bases). V was shortened by 5 bases and J by 9 bases, with 13 bases between the two germline ends. The CDR3 length is 12 residues. Looked up from germline, CDR1 is ENHRY and CDR2 is SYGVKD. DNA of the CDR3: TGTGCCATCAGTTGGGAAAAGGGGGCCCAGTACTTC. Residues: CAISWEKGAQYF.

This chain uses TRBV7-9 with TRBJ2-1; 7 nucleotides align to TRBD1. The CDR3 totals 15 residues. Germline CDR1 is SEHNR and CDR2 is FQNEAQ (reference sequence). J lost 7 bases, V lost 5 bases, and 11 bases had no gene match. The CDR3 region has the DNA TGTGCCAGCAGCCCCCTCCAGGGGGTAGTTAATGAGCAGTTCTTC. Translating it yields CASSPLQGVVNEQFF.

The chain joins TRBV10-3 to TRBJ2-7, with 7 bases that match TRBD1. J lost 2 bases, V lost 0 bases, and 7 bases had no gene match. This CDR3 is 16 amino acids long. Germline V gene lookup returns CDR1 ENHRY and CDR2 SYGVKD. The CDR3 reads CAISESEGGATYEQYF. The DNA for the CDR3 is TGTGCCATCAGTGAGTCGGAAGGGGGCGCCACCTACGAGCAGTACTTC.

The chain links TRBV6-5 to TRBJ2-5, with a tentative D call TRBD1 (5 bases). The CDR3 covers 16 residues. Trimming stripped 1 base from V and 1 base from J, with 13 bases between. The germline gives CDR1 MNHEY, CDR2 SVGAGI. CDR3 bases: TGTGCCAGCAGTTACTTTGTTGGGGCCCTCCAAGAGACCCAGTACTTC. Protein: CASSYFVGALQETQYF.

This rearrangement joins TRBV5-4 to TRBJ1-2; D is perhaps TRBD1 (6 bases). The germline gives CDR1 SGHNT, CDR2 YYREEE (reference sequence). Between the trimmed V and J ends, which lost 1 base and 4 bases, there was a span of 8 bases. This CDR3 region has 13 residues. The CDR3 reads CASSLLGGYGYTF. CDR3 in DNA: TGTGCCAGCAGCTTGTTAGGGGGCTATGGCTACACCTTC.

The chain has TRBV19 and TRBJ1-6; 8 bases fit TRBD1. V shed 6 bases, J shed 1 base, and the junction held 8 bases outside the gene matches. Germline-derived CDR1 and CDR2 are LNHDA and SQIVND (reference sequence). This CDR3 comprises 17 residues. The DNA of the CDR3 is TGTGCCAGTAGACAAGCAGGGGGCGCTTCCTATAATTCACCCCTCCACTTT. Its translation: CASRQAGGASYNSPLHF.

The chain is built from TRBV7-8 and TRBJ2-4; TRBD2 is a possible D gene (5 bases). CDR3 length: 17 residues. V was clipped by 1 base and J by 0 bases, with 13 bases between them. The germline V gene encodes CDR1 SGHVS and CDR2 FQNEAQ. Written as DNA, the CDR3 is TGTGCCAGCAGCTTAGGAGATGCGGGTCTAGCCAAAAACATTCAGTACTTC. Protein sequence: CASSLGDAGLAKNIQYF.

CDR3 DNA sequence: TGTGCCAGCAGTGAAGCATCAGGGTCCATTAGGACCCAGTACTTC. Its protein is CASSEASGSIRTQYF. This chain uses TRBV2 with TRBJ2-5; TRBD1 might be the D (5 bases). This CDR3 is 15 amino acids long. CDR1 SNHLY and CDR2 FYNNEI come from the germline V gene. Trimming took 0 bases from V and 7 from J, leaving 15 bases between them.

This rearrangement joins TRBV7-6 to TRBJ2-7, with TRBD1 matching 8 bases. Germline assignment: CDR1 SGHVS and CDR2 FNYEAQ. V was clipped by 2 bases and J by 4 bases; unmatched bases: 7. CDR3 length: 15 amino acids. The CDR3, as DNA: TGTGCCAGCAGCTTAAGCACAGGGGGTCCGTACGAGCAGTACTTC. This gives the protein CASSLSTGGPYEQYF.

This chain connects TRBV6-1 to TRBJ2-2; D perhaps matches TRBD2 (7 bases). The CDR3 sequence is 17 residues long. The germline V gene encodes CDR1 MNHNS and CDR2 SASEGT. Trimming stripped 4 bases from V and 5 bases from J, with 20 bases between. The CDR3 DNA reads TGTGCCAGCAGTGTCCCTCTACGGGGGGCGGGGACCGGGGAGCTGTTTTTT. Protein: CASSVPLRGAGTGELFF.

DNA for the CDR3: TGTGCCAGCAGTTCCCGACAGGGGACGAACACCGGGGAGCTGTTTTTT. Its protein is CASSSRQGTNTGELFF. V and J are TRBV6-6 and TRBJ2-2, with 8 positions matching TRBD1. The CDR3 length is 16 residues. V shed 4 bases, J shed 0 bases, and the junction held 4 bases outside the gene matches. The V gene's germline CDR1 is MNHNY and CDR2 SVGAGI (reference sequence).

The chain uses TRBV7-3 and TRBJ2-5, with 8 bases matching TRBD1. The DNA end lines up better with TRBJ2-7; the J call may be wrong. CDR1 and CDR2 from the germline V gene are SGHTA and FQGTGA. The CDR3 is 14 residues long. The CDR3 here is CASSSDRGAYEQYF. CDR3 sequence (DNA): TGTGCCAGCAGCTCCGACAGGGGAGCATACGAGCAGTACTTC.

V and J are TRBV2 and TRBJ1-2; D is perhaps TRBD1 (5 bases). The V gene's germline CDR1 is SNHLY and CDR2 FYNNEI. V lost 4 bases and J 6 bases, leaving 24 bases between the germline ends. CDR3 size: 17 residues. CDR3: CASSGVLFGGEENGYTF. The DNA of the CDR3 is TGTGCCAGCAGTGGGGTCCTCTTCGGGGGGGAAGAAAATGGCTACACCTTC.

The chain carries TRBV5-1 and TRBJ2-5, with a weak D call TRBD2 (6 bases). This CDR3 has 16 amino acids. Trimming cost V 0 bases and J 1 base, with 13 bases left between them. Germline V CDR1 and CDR2: SGHRS, YFSETQ. CDR3 amino acids: CASSLDPGTSQETQYF. The CDR3 DNA reads TGCGCCAGCAGCTTGGACCCCGGGACTTCCCAAGAGACCCAGTACTTC.

This chain's CDR3 is CASSLVRGYNEKLFF. DNA for the CDR3: TGTGCCAGCAGCTTAGTTCGGGGGTATAATGAAAAACTGTTTTTT. V is TRBV7-8 and J is TRBJ1-4, with D perhaps TRBD1 (5 bases). Trimming took off 1 base at V and 4 bases at J, with 10 bases between the two ends. Germline V gene lookup returns CDR1 SGHVS and CDR2 FQNEAQ. CDR3 length: 15 amino acids.